In this sample, the clone carrying this TCR beta chain turned up a few times. Its specificity is unknown. The junction does not match germline at one end; this may be a read error. The source of the sample is a study of T cell repertoires in cytomegalovirus infection. TCRdb reanalysed the reads using MiXCR and keeps one entry per CDR3 protein. The sample carries a few hundred thousand distinct CDR3 sequences, about 32% recorded once. The CDR3 has 14 amino acids. This TCR came from a human donor in good health (CMV status not recorded). Some clones in this sample may be carry-over from other donors' samples. The sample was cultured PBMCs, taken from culture after CMV antigen stimulation. The V gene is TRBV12-3 or TRBV12-4, the J gene TRBJ2-1; 12 nucleotides match TRBD2. DNA of the CDR3: TGTGCCAGCAGTCTAGCGGGAGGGCTCTATGAGCAGTTCTTC. Its protein is CASSLAGGLYEQFF.